These 23 T cell receptor beta chains were all obtained from the same sample, sequenced in a study of graft-versus-host responses after intestinal transplantation. These receptors' antigens are unknown. Data came from immunoSEQ multiplex PCR; TCRdb stores just in-frame clones and leaves some out. The sample shows 28,000 or so clones, about 79% of them seen only once. Source: unstimulated CD8+ T cells sorted from spleen or lymph node cells, taken before intestinal transplant. The receptors derive from a human donor who received an intestinal transplant.

The J gene is TRBJ2-3, the V gene TRBV7-2; a possible D gene is TRBD2 (6 bases). The CDR3 contains 16 residues. Deletions cut 5 bases from V and 5 bases from J, with 20 bases between. Germline assignment: CDR1 SGHTA and CDR2 FQGNSA. CDR3 sequence: CASSPAGTPEIDTQYF. CDR3 nucleotide sequence: TGTGCCAGCAGCCCGGCCGGGACTCCGGAGATAGATACGCAGTATTTT.

The chain employs TRBV30 and TRBJ2-3; 7 bases are a match to TRBD2. This CDR3 region has 14 residues. The V gene's germline CDR1 is GTSNPN and CDR2 SVGIG (reference sequence). V trimming: 7 bases; J trimming: 3 bases; junction bases outside the gene matches: 10. The CDR3 nucleotides are TGTGCCTACCCGAGGGAGGGTTCGACAGATACGCAGTATTTT. Amino acids: CAYPREGSTDTQYF.

The rearrangement joins TRBV7-8 to TRBJ1-5; no clear D. CDR3 length equals 15 residues. Germline V gene sequence: CDR1 SGHVS, CDR2 FQNEAQ. Trimming removed 1 base from V and 0 bases from J, with 7 bases in between. The CDR3 loop is CASSLVRGSNQPQHF. As DNA, the CDR3 is TGTGCCAGCAGCTTAGTTCGGGGTAGCAATCAGCCCCAGCATTTT.

This rearrangement joins TRBV7-8 to TRBJ2-7; D uncertain. The CDR3 length is 11 residues. Germline V gene data show CDR1 as SGHVS and CDR2 as FQNEAQ. V was pared by 5 bases and J by 5 bases, with 7 bases between. The CDR3 nucleotides are TGTGCCAGCAGCCCGCGGAACGAGCAGTACTTC. Protein: CASSPRNEQYF.

V usage is TRBV6-6 and J usage is TRBJ1-1, with D maybe TRBD1 (6 bases). The germline V and J ends were trimmed by 4 bases and 3 bases, with 9 bases remaining between them. The V gene's germline CDR1 is MNHNY and CDR2 SVGAGI (reference sequence). The CDR3 covers 13 residues. The CDR3 loop is CASSLQGYTEAFF. The CDR3 DNA is TGTGCCAGCAGTTTACAGGGCTACACTGAAGCTTTCTTT.

The rearrangement links TRBV7-9 to TRBJ2-1; TRBD2 is a possible D gene (6 bases). Between the trimmed V and J ends, which lost 5 bases and 9 bases, there was a span of 23 bases. CDR3 length: 16 amino acids. Germline values: CDR1 SEHNR, CDR2 FQNEAQ (reference sequence). The CDR3 loop is CASSDSLATVVCEQFF. The CDR3 coding sequence is TGTGCCAGCAGCGACTCCCTAGCGACGGTAGTTTGTGAGCAGTTCTTC. Full variable domain (remainder filled in from reference TRBV7-9 and TRBJ2-1): DTGVSQNPRHKITKRGQNVTFRCDPISEHNRLYWYRQTLGQGPEFLTYFQNEAQLEKSRLLSDRFSAERPKGSFSTLEIQRTEQGDSAMYLCASSDSLATVVCEQFFGPGTRLTVL.

The rearrangement uses TRBV28 and TRBJ1-1; D is undetermined. Germline CDR1 reads MDHEN; CDR2 reads SYDVKM. V lost 6 bases and J lost 2, with 10 bases in between. The CDR3 extends over 13 amino acids. DNA of the CDR3: TGTGCCAGCAGCTCTTCGTCTAACACTGAAGCTTTCTTT. As protein: CASSSSSNTEAFF.

The chain uses TRBV11-2 and TRBJ2-4; a weak D match, TRBD2 (5 bases). The CDR3 is 16 amino acids. Deletions cut 3 bases from V and 5 bases from J, with 17 bases between. Per the germline V gene, CDR1 is SGHAT and CDR2 is FQNNGV. Written as DNA, the CDR3 is TGTGCCAGCAGCTTGGAATCGGGGATTACGGAAAACATTCAGTACTTC. It yields the protein CASSLESGITENIQYF.

The table lists this clone with a few counts. The V and J genes are TRBV28 and TRBJ2-7, with TRBD1 matching 9 bases. Germline V gene lookup returns CDR1 MDHEN and CDR2 SYDVKM. The CDR3 is 14 residues long. The V segment lost 2 bases and the J segment 4 bases; nucleotides outside the gene matches: 3. Here the CDR3 DNA reads TGTGCCAGCAGTTTAACAGGGGGCCCGTACGAGCAGTACTTC. It encodes CASSLTGGPYEQYF.

The chain employs TRBV4-1 and TRBJ1-4; no reliable D call. This CDR3 is 15 amino acids long. CDR1 is MGHRA and CDR2 is YSYEKL in the germline V gene. V shed 0 bases and J shed 3 bases, with 8 bases lying between them. CDR3 region: CASSQEGRANEKLFF. CDR3 coding DNA: TGCGCCAGCAGCCAAGAAGGGAGGGCTAATGAAAAACTGTTTTTT.

This chain joins TRBV4-1 and TRBJ2-1, with 9 bases lining up with TRBD2. The length of the CDR3 is 15 residues. From germline, CDR1 is MGHRA and CDR2 YSYEKL. V gave up 1 base and J gave up 8 bases; unmatched junction bases: 6. CDR3 in amino acids: CASSQVAGGLDEQFF. The CDR3 region has the DNA TGCGCCAGCAGCCAAGTCGCGGGGGGGCTTGATGAGCAGTTCTTC.

V and J are TRBV11-2 and TRBJ2-3; 8 bases line up with TRBD2. V lost 2 bases to trimming and J lost 5 bases; unmatched junction nucleotides: 12. From germline, CDR1 is SGHAT and CDR2 FQNNGV. This CDR3 has 17 amino acids. CDR3 in amino acids: CASSLSTRGGAGDTQYF. As DNA, the CDR3 is TGTGCCAGCAGCTTATCCACCCGGGGGGGGGCGGGAGATACGCAGTATTTT. The whole variable domain, filled in from reference TRBV11-2 and TRBJ2-3, reads EAGVAQSPRYKIIEKRQSVAFWCNPISGHATLYWYQQILGQGPKLLIQFQNNGVVDDSQLPKDRFSAERLKGVDSTLKIQPAKLEDSAVYLCASSLSTRGGAGDTQYFGPGTRLTVL.

This clone was seen a few times. This rearrangement joins TRBV4-1 to TRBJ1-2; 7 bases align to TRBD1. Looked up from germline, CDR1 is MGHRA and CDR2 is YSYEKL. The CDR3 is made up of 14 amino acids. The trim removed 5 bases at V and 6 bases at J, leaving 9 bases unmatched. The CDR3 protein is CASSSSYGQDGYTF. The CDR3 coding sequence is TGCGCCAGCAGCTCCAGTTATGGACAGGATGGCTACACCTTC.

This sequence joins TRBV4-2 and TRBJ2-7; maybe TRBD2 (7 bases). The CDR3 is 16 amino acids. The germline V gene encodes CDR1 LGHNA and CDR2 YNFKEQ. With 0 bases removed from V and 3 bases from J, the gap between germline ends came to 15 bases. The CDR3 bases are TGTGCCAGCAGCCAAGAGGGGGCTAGCGGCAACTACGAGCAGTACTTC. Amino acids: CASSQEGASGNYEQYF.

This CDR3 reads CATGDSPYEQYF. DNA for the CDR3: TGTGCCACGGGAGATTCCCCCTACGAGCAGTACTTC. J is TRBJ2-5 and V is TRBV19, with D maybe TRBD2 (6 bases). The J call is doubtful: the DNA matches TRBJ2-7 better. The CDR3 runs 12 residues. Germline V CDR1 and CDR2: LNHDA, SQIVND (reference sequence).

The chain is built from TRBV5-1 and TRBJ2-2, with no clear D. The V gene lost 0 bases and the J gene lost 6 bases, with 3 bases spanning the gap. Per the germline V gene, CDR1 is SGHRS and CDR2 is YFSETQ. The length of the CDR3 is 12 residues. CDR3 bases: TGCGCCAGCAGCTTGGGCGCCGGGGAGCTGTTTTTT. Its protein product is CASSLGAGELFF.

The genes are TRBV2 and TRBJ2-5, with TRBD1 matching 8 bases. This CDR3 spans 14 amino acids. The ends lost 6 bases at V and 2 bases at J; junction bases unmatched: 5. Looked up from germline, CDR1 is SNHLY and CDR2 is FYNNEI. The CDR3 DNA reads as TGTGCCAGCAGCTATACAGGGGGACAAGAGACCCAGTACTTC. Amino acid sequence: CASSYTGGQETQYF.

This chain uses TRBV7-9 with TRBJ2-1, with D perhaps TRBD1 (6 bases). The germline CDR1 and CDR2 sequences are SEHNR and FQNEAQ (reference sequence). The CDR3 loop spans 16 amino acids. The V gene lost 3 bases and the J gene lost 0 bases, with 12 bases spanning the gap. This chain's CDR3 is CASSFPTGISYNEQFF. CDR3 DNA: TGTGCCAGCAGCTTCCCGACAGGTATCTCCTACAATGAGCAGTTCTTC.

This chain links TRBV29-1 with TRBJ1-2; the match to TRBD1 covers 8 bases. V dropped 7 bases and J dropped 7; count of bases not matched to a gene: 14. The CDR3 has 14 amino acids. Per germline, CDR1 SQVTM and CDR2 ANQGSEA. The CDR3 nucleotides are TGCAGCGCCTTGACAGGGGACTTTAAGGGTGGCTACACCTTC. This codes for CSALTGDFKGGYTF.

The chain links TRBV4-2 to TRBJ1-3, with D tentatively TRBD1 (5 bases). The CDR3 extends over 17 amino acids. Germline V lookup: CDR1 LGHNA, CDR2 YNFKEQ. Trimming took off 0 bases at V and 4 bases at J, with 16 bases between the two ends. In DNA form, the CDR3 reads TGTGCCAGCAGCCAAGATTCTATGGCAGGGTCCGGAAACACCATATATTTT. Translated, it gives CASSQDSMAGSGNTIYF.

The V and J genes are TRBV9 and TRBJ2-7; no clear D gene. V was pared by 0 bases and J by 2 bases, with 9 bases between. The CDR3 length is 14 residues. CDR1 SGDLS and CDR2 YYNGEE come from the germline V gene. CDR3 protein: CASSVGTLAYEQYF. The CDR3 DNA reads TGTGCCAGCAGCGTAGGCACGCTAGCCTACGAGCAGTACTTC.

The CDR3 here is CASSLDVGTGAYNEQFF. Here the CDR3 DNA reads TGTGCCAGCAGCTTAGATGTCGGGACAGGGGCCTACAATGAGCAGTTCTTC. V gene TRBV7-2 combines with J gene TRBJ2-1; 10 positions agree with TRBD1. The CDR3 extends over 17 amino acids. Losses at the gene ends were 1 base for V and 2 bases for J; bases not matched to a gene: 5. The germline V gene has CDR1 SGHTA and CDR2 FQGNSA.

CDR3 bases: TGTGCCAGCAGCCGTCAGGGTTATAATTCACCCCTCCACTTT. Translation gives CASSRQGYNSPLHF. This chain links TRBV6-5 with TRBJ1-6; D possibly corresponds to TRBD1 (5 bases). This CDR3 is built from 14 residues. From germline, CDR1 is MNHEY and CDR2 SVGAGI. Trimming took off 6 bases at V and 4 bases at J, with 10 bases between the two ends.